The 30 T cell receptor beta chains given below trace back to one sample, sequenced in a study of blood T cells in healthy people across ages. A second about 7 to 11 cycle PCR used barcoded and J-beta primers. TCRdb re-derived calls from the 5' RACE reads in MiXCR, one entry per CDR3 protein. The profile shows hundreds of thousands of distinct CDR3 sequences, roughly 20% of them singletons. Sequenced: blood. The receptor set was obtained from a man between 65 and 85 years old in good health.

This clonotype turned up a few times. The chain is built from TRBV7-2 and TRBJ1-4; possible D gene TRBD1, 5 bases. V dropped 1 base and J dropped 7 bases, with 13 bases sitting between them. This CDR3 has 15 amino acids. CDR1 and CDR2 (germline): SGHTA, FQGNSA. The CDR3 bases are TGTGCCAGCAGCTTAGGTGACAGAAGACCTGAAAAACTGTTTTTT. Amino acids: CASSLGDRRPEKLFF.

This rearrangement joins TRBV20-1 to TRBJ2-1, with 8 bases identical to TRBD2. Germline CDR1 is DFQATT and CDR2 is SNEGSKA (reference sequence). V lost 0 bases, J lost 9 bases, and 13 bases stayed unmatched. This CDR3 has 16 amino acids. The CDR3 spells CSARDIAGLPNREQFF. The CDR3 DNA is TGCAGTGCTAGAGATATAGCGGGACTACCTAATCGTGAGCAGTTCTTC.

The V gene is TRBV4-3, the J gene TRBJ2-1, with 8 bases that match TRBD1. V lost 1 base and J lost 7; bases outside the gene matches: 6. The CDR3 length is 15 residues. The germline gives CDR1 LGHNA, CDR2 YSLEER. The chain's CDR3 is CASSQGAGGLNEQFF. As DNA, the CDR3 is TGCGCCAGCAGCCAAGGGGCAGGGGGCTTGAATGAGCAGTTCTTC.

This clonotype occurred a few times. DNA of the CDR3: TGTGCCTGGAGAATCCACCTGGAGACTGAAGCTTTCTTT. This encodes CAWRIHLETEAFF. The chain employs TRBV30 and TRBJ1-1; no reliable D call. This CDR3 spans 13 amino acids. Trimming removed 3 bases at V and 5 bases at J, with 13 bases between. CDR1 is GTSNPN, CDR2 SVGIG, per germline (reference sequence).

This clonotype has only a few counts. The chain couples TRBV19 to TRBJ2-5; D is unclear. Trimming shortened V by 3 bases and J by 5 bases, and 10 bases separated the two germline ends. CDR1 and CDR2 (germline): LNHDA, SQIVND (reference sequence). The CDR3 is 13 amino acids. The CDR3 nucleotides are TGTGCCAGTAGTATCCGGGTTTTGGAGACCCAGTACTTC. It is translated as CASSIRVLETQYF.

This clonotype was observed many times. The chain has TRBV7-3 and TRBJ2-3; 9 nucleotides line up with TRBD2. V shed 5 bases, J shed 2 bases, and the junction held 5 bases outside the gene matches. Germline lookup yields CDR1 SGHTA and CDR2 FQGTGA. This CDR3 contains 15 residues. CDR3 nucleotides: TGTGCCAGCAGCCCACGACTAGCGGACACAGATACGCAGTATTTT. It translates to CASSPRLADTDTQYF. Supplemented by reference TRBV7-3 and TRBJ2-3, the full variable domain reads GAGVSQTPSNKVTEKGKYVELRCDPISGHTALYWYRQSLGQGPEFLIYFQGTGAADDSGLPNDRFFAVRPEGSVSTLKIQRTERGDSAVYLCASSPRLADTDTQYFGPGTRLTVL.

V and J are TRBV7-2 and TRBJ2-1, with TRBD2 matching over 8 bases. This CDR3 has 17 amino acids. V lost 1 base and J lost 0; bases outside the gene matches: 5. CDR1 and CDR2 (germline): SGHTA, FQGNSA. The CDR3 region has the DNA TGTGCCAGCAGCTTAGGGAGCGGGGGAAGCTCCTACAATGAGCAGTTCTTC. Amino acids: CASSLGSGGSSYNEQFF. Together with reference TRBV7-2 and TRBJ2-1, the CDR3 gives the full variable domain: GAGVSQSPSNKVTEKGKDVELRCDPISGHTALYWYRQSLGQGLEFLIYFQGNSAPDKSGLPSDRFSAERTGGSVSTLTIQRTQQEDSAVYLCASSLGSGGSSYNEQFFGPGTRLTVL.

The chain employs TRBV7-2 and TRBJ2-2, with D unclear. V was trimmed by 2 bases and J by 4 bases, leaving 11 bases between them. The CDR3 is made up of 15 amino acids. Per the germline V gene, CDR1 is SGHTA and CDR2 is FQGNSA. DNA of the CDR3: TGTGCCAGCAGCTTAATGCTAGTGATCACCGGGGAGCTGTTTTTT. Its protein is CASSLMLVITGELFF.

This clonotype was found a few times. This chain connects TRBV6-2 or TRBV6-3 to TRBJ2-1; 8 nucleotides line up with TRBD1. CDR1 and CDR2 (germline): MNHEY, SVGEGT. The CDR3 covers 14 residues. Trimming removed 6 bases from V and 6 bases from J; junction bases left unmatched: 7. The CDR3 DNA is TGTGCCAGCAGACTGCCGGGACAGGCCAATGAGCAGTTCTTC. The encoded protein is CASRLPGQANEQFF.

This chain joins TRBV5-1 and TRBJ2-2; perhaps TRBD2 as D (6 bases). Trimming took 3 bases from V and 6 from J, leaving 12 bases between them. Germline V CDR1 and CDR2: SGHRS, YFSETQ. This CDR3 has 14 amino acids. CDR3 DNA: TGCGCCAGCAGCTCCGGGACTCTTCCCGGGGAGCTGTTTTTT. Translating gives CASSSGTLPGELFF.

The chain joins TRBV3-1 to TRBJ2-4; TRBD2 agrees at 9 bases. From germline, CDR1 is LGHDT and CDR2 YNNKEL (reference sequence). J was trimmed by 8 bases and V by 3 bases; bases with no gene match: 5. The CDR3 loop spans 14 amino acids. This CDR3 reads CASSQAQREDIQYF. CDR3 DNA sequence: TGTGCCAGCAGCCAGGCGCAGCGGGAGGACATTCAGTACTTC.

The sample holds a few counts of this clonotype. The chain is built from TRBV7-8 and TRBJ2-1; 9 nucleotides line up with TRBD2. Germline assignment: CDR1 SGHVS and CDR2 FQNEAQ. This CDR3 has 16 amino acids. J gave up 5 bases and V 4 bases, and 9 bases lay outside the gene matches. The CDR3 sequence: CASSSLAGVTNNEQFF. The CDR3 DNA follows: TGTGCCAGCAGCTCCTTAGCGGGAGTCACTAACAATGAGCAGTTCTTC.

The chain has TRBV24-1 and TRBJ2-2, with D tentatively TRBD1 or TRBD2 (5 bases each). The V end lost 4 bases, the J end lost 5 bases, and 7 bases lay between the germline ends. This CDR3 has 13 amino acids. Germline values: CDR1 KGHDR, CDR2 SFDVKD. The CDR3 region has the DNA TGTGCCACCAGTGAAGAGGGGACCGGGGAGCTGTTTTTT. Translated, it gives CATSEEGTGELFF.

CDR3 sequence reads: CSAPWQGNTEAFF. The CDR3 DNA follows: TGCAGTGCCCCGTGGCAGGGGAACACTGAAGCTTTCTTT. This chain links TRBV20-1 with TRBJ1-1; possibly TRBD1 for D (5 bases). V gave up 6 bases and J gave up 1 base, with 12 bases separating them. CDR3 length equals 13 residues. The germline CDR1 and CDR2 sequences are DFQATT and SNEGSKA (reference sequence).

This clonotype was seen many times. The genes are TRBV28 and TRBJ2-5; tentatively, D is TRBD2 (6 bases). The germline V and J ends were trimmed by 1 base and 4 bases, with 10 bases remaining between them. The germline CDR1 and CDR2 sequences are MDHEN and SYDVKM. This CDR3 has 14 residues. In DNA form, the CDR3 reads TGTGCCAGCAGTTTATCGGGAGCGAGAGAGACCCAGTACTTC. Translating gives CASSLSGARETQYF. Variable domain in full (rest from reference TRBV28 and TRBJ2-5): DVKVTQSSRYLVKRTGEKVFLECVQDMDHENMFWYRQDPGLGLRLIYFSYDVKMKEKGDIPEGYSVSREKKERFSLILESASTNQTSMYLCASSLSGARETQYFGPGTRLLVL.

Only a few counts were recorded for this clonotype. The chain links TRBV5-1 to TRBJ2-7; D perhaps matches TRBD1 (5 bases). There are 15 residues in the CDR3. Germline V gives CDR1 SGHRS, CDR2 YFSETQ. V dropped 0 bases and J dropped 6 bases, with 16 bases sitting between them. CDR3 protein: CASSLEGVELGEQYF. For the CDR3, the DNA is TGCGCCAGCAGCTTGGAAGGGGTGGAGTTGGGCGAGCAGTACTTC.

The chain has TRBV6-1 and TRBJ2-7; D unresolved. Germline V CDR1 and CDR2: MNHNS, SASEGT. This CDR3 spans 15 amino acids. The V gene lost 2 bases and the J gene lost 3 bases, with 14 bases spanning the gap. CDR3 in DNA: TGTGCCAGCAGTGAATACGGGTTTTCCCACTACGAGCAGTACTTC. This codes for CASSEYGFSHYEQYF.

The CDR3 sequence: CASSFLADSTYEQYF. The CDR3 region has the DNA TGCGCCAGCAGCTTCCTAGCGGATTCAACCTACGAGCAGTACTTC. The chain has TRBV5-1 and TRBJ2-5; 7 nucleotides match TRBD2. The last part of the DNA fits TRBJ2-7 better; the J call may be wrong. Per the germline V gene, CDR1 is SGHRS and CDR2 is YFSETQ. The CDR3 runs 15 residues.

The chain links TRBV12-3 or TRBV12-4 to TRBJ1-1; D possibly corresponds to TRBD1 (6 bases). Trimming pared 3 bases from V and 6 bases from J, leaving 14 bases between. The CDR3 contains 14 residues. This CDR3 is CASSFERGWAEAFF. The CDR3 nucleotides are TGTGCCAGCAGTTTTGAAAGGGGGTGGGCTGAAGCTTTCTTT.

The V and J genes are TRBV7-9 and TRBJ2-1, with 10 bases matching TRBD2. Looked up from germline, CDR1 is SEHNR and CDR2 is FQNEAQ (reference sequence). The junction had 4 bases not matched to a gene; V was cut back by 1 base and J by 7 bases. The length of the CDR3 is 15 residues. CDR3 sequence reads: CASSLVLAGENEQFF. The CDR3 coding sequence is TGTGCCAGCAGCTTAGTCCTAGCGGGAGAAAATGAGCAGTTCTTC.

This clonotype was picked up a small number of times. This sequence joins TRBV10-3 and TRBJ2-7, with 14 bases that match TRBD2. CDR3 size: 16 residues. V was clipped by 3 bases and J by 7 bases; unmatched bases: 8. Per germline, CDR1 ENHRY and CDR2 SYGVKD. The CDR3 is CAISDSGLAGVEEQYF. The CDR3 DNA is TGTGCCATCAGTGATTCGGGACTAGCGGGAGTTGAAGAGCAGTACTTC.

The chain employs TRBV12-3 or TRBV12-4 and TRBJ2-7; the D gene is possibly TRBD2 (7 bases). The V and J ends lost 5 bases and 0 bases respectively, with 14 bases between them. The CDR3 is 15 residues long. In DNA, the CDR3 is TGTGCCAGCAGTGCTAGGGGGGGCCACTCCTACGAGCAGTACTTC. Amino acid sequence: CASSARGGHSYEQYF.

The gene calls are TRBV20-1 and TRBJ2-5, with D perhaps TRBD1 or TRBD2 (6 bases each). V lost 3 bases and J 3 bases, leaving 14 bases between the germline ends. Germline loops: CDR1 DFQATT, CDR2 SNEGSKA (reference sequence). The CDR3 contains 14 residues. This chain's CDR3 is CSASDRRGEETQYF. The CDR3, as DNA: TGCAGTGCTAGTGACAGGAGGGGGGAAGAGACCCAGTACTTC.

The chain couples TRBV29-1 to TRBJ2-5; TRBD2 matches 8 bases. This CDR3 is built from 12 residues. CDR1 and CDR2 (germline): SQVTM, ANQGSEA. CDR3 region: CGAGRAQETQYF. The CDR3 DNA is TGCGGCGCCGGGAGGGCTCAAGAGACCCAGTACTTC.

This chain links TRBV10-3 with TRBJ2-2; weak D call: TRBD1 (6 bases). The V gene lost 6 bases and the J gene lost 1 base, with 12 bases spanning the gap. CDR3 size: 15 residues. The V gene's germline CDR1 is ENHRY and CDR2 SYGVKD. CDR3 coding DNA: TGTGCCATCAGCCGGGACATACTGAACACCGGGGAGCTGTTTTTT. As protein: CAISRDILNTGELFF.

This clonotype occurred a few times. The gene calls are TRBV6-1 and TRBJ2-5; the D gene is possibly TRBD2 (6 bases). CDR1 and CDR2 (germline): MNHNS, SASEGT. The ends were cut back, 4 bases at V and 1 base at J, with 10 bases in the middle. The CDR3 loop spans 14 amino acids. The CDR3 coding sequence is TGTGCCAGCAGTGCCGGGGACTTCCAAGAGACCCAGTACTTC. Translated: CASSAGDFQETQYF.

The chain is built from TRBV12-3 or TRBV12-4 and TRBJ2-4; 9 bases match TRBD2. The CDR3 loop spans 18 amino acids. The trim removed 5 bases at V and 0 bases at J, leaving 11 bases unmatched. CDR3 amino acids: CASSPGGSGSTAKNIQYF. In DNA form, the CDR3 reads TGTGCCAGCAGTCCCGGGGGTAGCGGGAGTACAGCCAAAAACATTCAGTACTTC.

This clonotype was observed at least ten times. The V and J genes are TRBV7-2 and TRBJ2-3; D perhaps matches TRBD2 (6 bases). Trimming pared 2 bases from V and 4 bases from J, leaving 16 bases between. In germline, CDR1 is SGHTA, CDR2 FQGNSA. The CDR3 is 16 residues long. The CDR3, as DNA: TGTGCCAGCAGCTTACGGGGCCCGTCGGGAGCAGATACGCAGTATTTT. Protein product: CASSLRGPSGADTQYF.

The J gene is TRBJ2-7, the V gene TRBV20-1; 7 nucleotides agree with TRBD2. Germline V lookup: CDR1 DFQATT, CDR2 SNEGSKA (reference sequence). The CDR3 runs to 13 residues. Germline trimming cut 6 bases from V and 4 bases from J; bases unmatched to any gene: 9. CDR3 sequence: CSAPAPGGYEQYF. In nucleotides, the CDR3 is TGCAGTGCCCCAGCACCGGGGGGTTACGAGCAGTACTTC.

This chain links TRBV20-1 with TRBJ2-7; TRBD2 matches at 12 bases. The CDR3 consists of 12 residues. J was trimmed by 6 bases and V by 6 bases; bases with no gene match: 3. Germline assignment: CDR1 DFQATT and CDR2 SNEGSKA (reference sequence). The CDR3 loop reads CSAPGLAGEQYF. The CDR3 DNA reads TGCAGTGCCCCGGGACTAGCGGGCGAGCAGTACTTC.